One and the same sample provided the 20 T cell receptor beta chains below, sequenced in a study of metastatic and nonmetastatic thyroid tumors. TCRdb re-clonotyped the PCR reads through MiXCR. The sample comprises 30,000 to 45,000 clones, roughly 18% of which are singletons, and around 19% rests with the top ten. Treatment of any kind had been given to no patient before thyroid surgery. The sequencing input was blood. The receptors stem from a female donor with papillary thyroid cancer or a benign thyroid nodule (not recorded which). Some clones in this sample may be carry-over from other donors' samples.

A remark on this clone: A much larger clone differs by one base, so this may be a read error. Without the conserved terminal phenylalanine or tryptophan, this CDR3 likely stems from a read error. The DNA is omitted, as the CDR3 cannot be located on it reliably, and the CDR3 follows TCRdb's listing. The sample contains more than one DNA sequence encoding this CDR3. The V call is TRBV29-1, the J call TRBJ2-7; the table gives TRBD1 as D, unverified against the DNA. The germline gives CDR1 SQVTM, CDR2 ANQGSEA. The CDR3 sequence runs 10 residues, both termini included. The chain's CDR3 is CSVYSGTGVL.

By share, this clone counts as medium-sized. The rearrangement links TRBV6-1 to TRBJ1-6; a weak D match, TRBD1 (6 bases). The CDR3 has 15 residues. Trimming took off 1 base at V and 7 bases at J, with 11 bases between the two ends. From germline, CDR1 is MNHNS and CDR2 SASEGT. CDR3 sequence reads: CASSEVPGANSPLHF. The CDR3 nucleotides read TGTGCCAGCAGTGAAGTACCGGGGGCGAATTCACCCCTCCACTTT.

V is TRBV28 and J is TRBJ2-2; possibly TRBD2 for D (6 bases). V dropped 7 bases and J dropped 14 bases, with 29 bases sitting between them. The CDR3 covers 16 residues. From germline, CDR1 is MDHEN and CDR2 SYDVKM. Here the CDR3 DNA reads TGTGCCAGCATATCTCCCTGGGCAGGGAACACCGGGGGACTGTTTTTT. Its translation: CASISPWAGNTGGLFF.

In its sample, this clone was seen many times. This chain uses TRBV7-3 with TRBJ2-1, with D perhaps assigned TRBD1 or TRBD2 (5 bases each). The CDR3 has 15 residues. V shed 1 base and J shed 2 bases, with 9 bases lying between them. Germline lookup yields CDR1 SGHTA and CDR2 FQGTGA. The CDR3 loop is CASSLSEGPYNEQFF. As DNA, the CDR3 is TGTGCCAGCAGCTTAAGCGAGGGACCCTACAATGAGCAGTTCTTC.

The V call is TRBV7-8, the J call TRBJ2-1, with 12 bases that match TRBD1. The CDR3 is made up of 17 amino acids. The trim removed 5 bases at V and 10 bases at J, leaving 15 bases unmatched. Germline CDR1 SGHVS, CDR2 FQNEAQ. This CDR3 reads CASSPLPGQGAAGEQFF. In DNA, the CDR3 is TGTGCCAGCAGCCCTCTGCCGGGACAGGGGGCCGCAGGGGAGCAGTTCTTC.

The J gene is TRBJ1-1, the V gene TRBV10-3; no clear D gene. CDR3 length: 16 amino acids. Germline V CDR1 and CDR2: ENHRY, SYGVKD. CDR3 amino acids: CEISEGRGRTKTEAFF. CDR3 sequence (DNA): TGTGAAATCAGTGAGGGTAGAGGACGTACGAAAACTGAAGCTTTCTTT.

This clone is judged medium-sized. This same CDR3 is encoded by further DNA sequences in the sample. The chain is built from TRBV20-1 and TRBJ1-2; 9 nucleotides align to TRBD1. There are 15 residues in the CDR3. Germline loops: CDR1 DFQATT, CDR2 SNEGSKA (reference sequence). The ends lost 0 bases at V and 3 bases at J; junction bases unmatched: 5. CDR3 in DNA: TGCAGTGCTAGAGATTGGACAGGGGAACACTATGGCTACACCTTC. The encoded protein is CSARDWTGEHYGYTF.

In this sample, this clone turned up a few times. Just one base apart from a much larger clone, this may be a read error. The chain has TRBV3-1 and TRBJ2-7; 7 bases map to TRBD2. CDR1 LGHDT and CDR2 YNNKEL come from the germline V gene (reference sequence). CDR3 size: 14 residues. The trim removed 4 bases at V and 3 bases at J, leaving 6 bases unmatched. The CDR3 region is CASSLTGGSYEQYF. The CDR3 nucleotides read TGTGCCAGCAGCCTGACTGGCGGGAGCTACGAGCAGTACTTC.

This clone occurred many times. The gene calls are TRBV20-1 and TRBJ2-5, with D possibly matching TRBD1 (5 bases). Germline loops: CDR1 DFQATT, CDR2 SNEGSKA (reference sequence). The CDR3 sequence is 12 residues long. The V end was cut by 6 bases, the J end by 5 bases, with 13 bases between. In DNA, the CDR3 is TGCAGTGCGGATAGGGGTCGGGAGACCCAGTACTTC. Amino acids: CSADRGRETQYF.

This clone has at least ten counts. The chain is built from TRBV7-2 and TRBJ1-1; D perhaps matches TRBD1 (6 bases). The CDR3 covers 14 residues. Trimming shortened V by 4 bases and J by 8 bases, and 17 bases separated the two germline ends. The V gene's germline CDR1 is SGHTA and CDR2 FQGNSA. Here the CDR3 reads CASSSRGDTTEAFF. In nucleotides, the CDR3 is TGTGCCAGCAGCTCCCGCGGGGACACAACCGAAGCTTTCTTT.

This clone has at least ten counts. V gene TRBV19 combines with J gene TRBJ1-1; tentatively, D is TRBD1 (6 bases). Deletions cut 0 bases from V and 2 bases from J, with 13 bases between. The CDR3 contains 16 residues. CDR1 and CDR2 from the germline V gene are LNHDA and SQIVND (reference sequence). The CDR3 spells CASSIDMDRFNTEAFF. DNA for the CDR3: TGTGCCAGTAGTATAGACATGGACAGATTTAACACTGAAGCTTTCTTT. Complete variable domain (other parts from reference TRBV19 and TRBJ1-1): DGGITQSPKYLFRKEGQNVTLSCEQNLNHDAMYWYRQDPGQGLRLIYYSQIVNDFQKGDIAEGYSVSREKKESFPLTVTSAQKNPTAFYLCASSIDMDRFNTEAFFGQGTRLTVV.

This clone came up a few times. A much larger clone lies a single base off, so this may be a read error. The chain couples TRBV29-1 to TRBJ2-7; perhaps TRBD1 as D (5 bases). The CDR3 covers 13 residues. CDR1 SQVTM and CDR2 ANQGSEA come from the germline V gene. Trimming shortened V by 5 bases and J by 4 bases, and 15 bases separated the two germline ends. CDR3 amino acids: CSVQQSPGYEQYF. Written as DNA, the CDR3 is TGCAGCGTTCAACAGTCTCCAGGGTACGAGCAGTACTTC.

The table lists this clone with many counts. V and J are TRBV29-1 and TRBJ2-5; D gene uncertain. The CDR3 is 13 amino acids. Germline lookup yields CDR1 SQVTM and CDR2 ANQGSEA. V lost 2 bases, J lost 1 base, and 8 bases lay in between. The CDR3 spells CSVELRLQETQYF. The CDR3 nucleotides are TGCAGCGTTGAACTACGACTCCAAGAGACCCAGTACTTC.

The chain is built from TRBV28 and TRBJ1-3; unclear D gene. Germline CDR1 is MDHEN and CDR2 is SYDVKM. This CDR3 contains 17 residues. Between the trimmed V and J ends, which lost 7 bases and 3 bases, there was a span of 22 bases. The CDR3 nucleotides read TGTGCCAGCAAGGTAATGGCTCAGCGCATGGGTGGAAACACCATATATTTT. Its protein is CASKVMAQRMGGNTIYF.

This clone was seen many times. The genes are TRBV6-1 and TRBJ1-1, with D maybe TRBD1 (5 bases). The CDR3 length is 13 residues. Germline V lookup: CDR1 MNHNS, CDR2 SASEGT. V lost 9 bases and J 5 bases, leaving 16 bases between the germline ends. This CDR3 is CASWIQRGTEAFF. CDR3 nucleotides: TGTGCCAGTTGGATCCAAAGGGGAACTGAAGCTTTCTTT.

In its sample, this clone was seen many times. The rearrangement uses TRBV4-1 and TRBJ1-5; TRBD1 aligns across 10 bases. The CDR3 length is 16 residues. Germline CDR1 MGHRA, CDR2 YSYEKL. V trimming: 0 bases; J trimming: 4 bases; junction bases outside the gene matches: 3. The CDR3 region has the DNA TGCGCCAGCAGCCAAGATCCGGGACAGGGGAATCAGCCCCAGCATTTT. Its protein is CASSQDPGQGNQPQHF.

This clone was counted a few times. Sequence at one end of the junction differs from germline and may be a read error. The genes are TRBV28 and TRBJ2-1, with D possibly called TRBD1 or TRBD2 (5 bases each). CDR3 length equals 15 residues. Germline V gives CDR1 MDHEN, CDR2 SYDVKM. DNA of the CDR3: TGTGCCAGCACTGTCCCGGGACGGGCGGGCAATCAGCAGTTCTTC. Residues: CASTVPGRAGNQQFF.

This clone was seen a handful of times. One base away lies a much larger clone, so this may be a sequencing read error. The chain uses TRBV20-1 and TRBJ2-6; D may be TRBD2 (6 bases). Germline V lookup: CDR1 DFQATT, CDR2 SNEGSKA (reference sequence). This CDR3 spans 12 amino acids. Here the CDR3 DNA reads TGCAGTGCGGGGACTGGGTCCAACGTCCTGACTTTC. It specifies CSAGTGSNVLTF.

There are a few counts of this clone. The CDR3 region has the DNA TGTGCCAGCAACCCTAATATTTTCCGGGAGACCCAGTACTTC. This sequence encodes CASNPNIFRETQYF. The chain links TRBV28 to TRBJ2-5, with D uncertain. The CDR3 runs 14 residues. In germline, CDR1 is MDHEN, CDR2 SYDVKM. V lost 7 bases and J 5 bases, leaving 17 bases between the germline ends.

At least ten counts were recorded for this clone. The V gene is TRBV9, the J gene TRBJ2-3, with 9 bases matching TRBD1. Germline CDR1 SGDLS, CDR2 YYNGEE. V was pared by 2 bases and J by 6 bases, with 7 bases of the junction left unmatched. This CDR3 spans 15 amino acids. CDR3 DNA: TGTGCCAGCAGCGTTTCCGGGACAGGGTACGATACGCAGTATTTT. Translation: CASSVSGTGYDTQYF.